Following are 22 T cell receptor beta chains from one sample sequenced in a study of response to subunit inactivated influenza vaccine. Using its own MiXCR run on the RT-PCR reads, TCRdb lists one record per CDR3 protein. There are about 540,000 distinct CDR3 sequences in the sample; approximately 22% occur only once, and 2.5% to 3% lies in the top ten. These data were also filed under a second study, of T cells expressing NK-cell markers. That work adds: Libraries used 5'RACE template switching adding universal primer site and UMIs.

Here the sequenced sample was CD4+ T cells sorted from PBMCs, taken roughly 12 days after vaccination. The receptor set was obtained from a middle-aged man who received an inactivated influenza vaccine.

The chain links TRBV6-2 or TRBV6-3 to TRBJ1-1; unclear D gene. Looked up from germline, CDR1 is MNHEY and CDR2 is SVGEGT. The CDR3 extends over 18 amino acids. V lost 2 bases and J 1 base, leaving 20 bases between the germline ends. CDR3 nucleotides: TGTGCCAGCAGTTACCCCGACCACCTTCGGACTCCGAACACTGAAGCTTTCTTT. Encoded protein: CASSYPDHLRTPNTEAFF.

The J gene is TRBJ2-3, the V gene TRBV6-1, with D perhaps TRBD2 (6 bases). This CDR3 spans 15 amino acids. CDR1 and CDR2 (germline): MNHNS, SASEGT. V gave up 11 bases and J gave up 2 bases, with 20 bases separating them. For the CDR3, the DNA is TGTGCCTCCAGGCGCGGAGGAGGGTTCACAGATACGCAGTATTTT. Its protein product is CASRRGGGFTDTQYF.

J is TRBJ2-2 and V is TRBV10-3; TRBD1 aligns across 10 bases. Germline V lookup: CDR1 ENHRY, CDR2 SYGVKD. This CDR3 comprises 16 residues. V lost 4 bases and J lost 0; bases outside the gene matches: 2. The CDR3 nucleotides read TGTGCCATCAGTGGGACAGGGGGTTCGAACACCGGGGAGCTGTTTTTT. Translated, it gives CAISGTGGSNTGELFF.

CDR3 nucleotide sequence: TGCAGTGCTAGAGACCCCGGGACAGGGGGTGAAAAACTGTTTTTT. Its protein is CSARDPGTGGEKLFF. This rearrangement joins TRBV20-1 to TRBJ1-4; 11 nucleotides line up with TRBD1. The CDR3 totals 15 residues. V gave up 0 bases and J gave up 7 bases; unmatched junction bases: 4. CDR1 is DFQATT and CDR2 is SNEGSKA in the germline V gene (reference sequence).

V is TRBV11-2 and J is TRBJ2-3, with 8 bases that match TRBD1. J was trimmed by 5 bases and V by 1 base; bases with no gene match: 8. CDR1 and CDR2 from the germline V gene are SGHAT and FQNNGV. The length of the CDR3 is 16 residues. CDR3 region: CASSLGRGLGIDTQYF. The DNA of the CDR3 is TGTGCCAGCAGCTTAGGCAGGGGGCTTGGAATAGATACGCAGTATTTT.

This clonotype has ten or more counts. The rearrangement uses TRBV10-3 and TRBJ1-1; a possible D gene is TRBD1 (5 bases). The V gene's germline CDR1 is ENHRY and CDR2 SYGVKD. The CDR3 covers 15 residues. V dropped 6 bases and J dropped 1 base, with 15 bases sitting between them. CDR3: CAISGGLGSNTEAFF. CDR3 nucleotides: TGTGCCATCAGCGGGGGATTGGGATCGAACACTGAAGCTTTCTTT.

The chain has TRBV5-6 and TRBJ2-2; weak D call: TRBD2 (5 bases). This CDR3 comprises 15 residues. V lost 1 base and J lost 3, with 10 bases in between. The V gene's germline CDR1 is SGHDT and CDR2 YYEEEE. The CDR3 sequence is CASSLYGVDTGELFF. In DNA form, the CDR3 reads TGTGCCAGCAGCTTGTACGGGGTTGACACCGGGGAGCTGTTTTTT.

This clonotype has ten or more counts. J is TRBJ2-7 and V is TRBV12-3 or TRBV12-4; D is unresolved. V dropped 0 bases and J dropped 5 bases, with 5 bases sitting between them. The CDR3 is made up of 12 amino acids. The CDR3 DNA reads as TGTGCCAGCAGTTTAGCTCGGGACGAGCAGTACTTC. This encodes CASSLARDEQYF.

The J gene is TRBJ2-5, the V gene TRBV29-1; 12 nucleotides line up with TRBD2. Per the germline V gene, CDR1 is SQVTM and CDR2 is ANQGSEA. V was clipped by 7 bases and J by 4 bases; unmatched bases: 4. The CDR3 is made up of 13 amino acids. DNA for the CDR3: TGCAGCGCAGGGACTAGCGGGCGAGAGACCCAGTACTTC. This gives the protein CSAGTSGRETQYF.

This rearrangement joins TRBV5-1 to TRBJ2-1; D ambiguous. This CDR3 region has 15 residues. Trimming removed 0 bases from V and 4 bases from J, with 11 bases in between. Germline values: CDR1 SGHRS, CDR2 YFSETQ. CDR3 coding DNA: TGCGCCAGCAGCTTGGAATCCGACCCTTACAATGAGCAGTTCTTC. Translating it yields CASSLESDPYNEQFF.

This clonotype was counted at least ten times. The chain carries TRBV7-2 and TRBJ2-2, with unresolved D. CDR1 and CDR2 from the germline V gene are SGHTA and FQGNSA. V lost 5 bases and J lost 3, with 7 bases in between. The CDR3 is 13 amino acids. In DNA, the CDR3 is TGTGCCAGCAGCCTATCATACACCGGGGAGCTGTTTTTT. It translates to CASSLSYTGELFF.

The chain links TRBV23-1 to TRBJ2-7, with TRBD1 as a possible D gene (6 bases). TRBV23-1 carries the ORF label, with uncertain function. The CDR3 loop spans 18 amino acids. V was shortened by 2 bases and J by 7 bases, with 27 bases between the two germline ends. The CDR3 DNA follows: TGCGCCAGCAGTCAAGCCGGCACCTTCTGGACAGTGGCGGTGGAGCAGTACTTC. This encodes CASSQAGTFWTVAVEQYF.

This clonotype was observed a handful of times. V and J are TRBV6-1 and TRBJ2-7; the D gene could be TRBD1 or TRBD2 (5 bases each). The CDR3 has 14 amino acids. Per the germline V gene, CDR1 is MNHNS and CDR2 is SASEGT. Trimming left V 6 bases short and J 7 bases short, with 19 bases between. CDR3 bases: TGTGCCAGCAGACCAGGGTCAAAGAGGGGAGAGCAGTACTTC. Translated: CASRPGSKRGEQYF.

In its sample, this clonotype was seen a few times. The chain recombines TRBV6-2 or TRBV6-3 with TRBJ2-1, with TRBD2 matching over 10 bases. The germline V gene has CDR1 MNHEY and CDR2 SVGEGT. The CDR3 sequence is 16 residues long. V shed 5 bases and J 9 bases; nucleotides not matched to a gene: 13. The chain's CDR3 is CASSPFSGLAAPEQFF. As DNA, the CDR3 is TGTGCCAGCAGTCCTTTCTCCGGACTAGCGGCACCTGAGCAGTTCTTC.

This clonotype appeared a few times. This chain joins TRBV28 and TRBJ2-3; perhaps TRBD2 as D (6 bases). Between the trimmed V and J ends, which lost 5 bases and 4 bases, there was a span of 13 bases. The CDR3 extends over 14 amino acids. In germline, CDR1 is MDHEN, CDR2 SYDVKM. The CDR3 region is CASSPRDFPDTQYF. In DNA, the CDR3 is TGTGCCAGCAGTCCACGGGACTTTCCAGATACGCAGTATTTT.

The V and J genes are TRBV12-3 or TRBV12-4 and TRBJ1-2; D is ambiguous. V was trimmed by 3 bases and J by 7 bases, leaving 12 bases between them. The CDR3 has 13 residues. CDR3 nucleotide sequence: TGTGCCAGCAGTTTGGCCAGCTTGGGTGGCTACACCTTC. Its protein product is CASSLASLGGYTF.

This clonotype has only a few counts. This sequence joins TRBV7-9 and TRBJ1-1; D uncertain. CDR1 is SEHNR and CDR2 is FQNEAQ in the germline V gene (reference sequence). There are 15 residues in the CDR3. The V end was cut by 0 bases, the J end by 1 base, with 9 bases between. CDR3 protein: CASSLAVKGNTEAFF. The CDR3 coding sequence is TGTGCCAGCAGCTTAGCGGTAAAAGGGAACACTGAAGCTTTCTTT.

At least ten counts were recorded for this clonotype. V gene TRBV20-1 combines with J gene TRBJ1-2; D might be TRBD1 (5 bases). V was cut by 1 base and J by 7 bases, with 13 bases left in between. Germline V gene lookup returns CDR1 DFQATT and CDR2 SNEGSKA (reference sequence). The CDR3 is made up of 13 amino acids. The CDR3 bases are TGCAGTGCTAGAGTCGGGGGTTTCACTGGCTACACCTTC. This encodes CSARVGGFTGYTF.

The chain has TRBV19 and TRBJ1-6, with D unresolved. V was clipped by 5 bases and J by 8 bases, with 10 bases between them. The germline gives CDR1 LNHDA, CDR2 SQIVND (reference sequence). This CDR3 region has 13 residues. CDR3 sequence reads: CASSDLEDSPLHF. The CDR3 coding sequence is TGTGCCAGTAGTGACCTTGAGGATTCACCCCTCCACTTT.

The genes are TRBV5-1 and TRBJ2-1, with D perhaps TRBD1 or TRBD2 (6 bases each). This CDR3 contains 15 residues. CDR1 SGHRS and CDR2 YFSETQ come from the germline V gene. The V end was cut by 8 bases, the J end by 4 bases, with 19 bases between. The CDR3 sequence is CASGVTGARYNEQFF. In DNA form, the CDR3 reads TGCGCCAGTGGGGTCACGGGGGCGCGGTACAATGAGCAGTTCTTC.

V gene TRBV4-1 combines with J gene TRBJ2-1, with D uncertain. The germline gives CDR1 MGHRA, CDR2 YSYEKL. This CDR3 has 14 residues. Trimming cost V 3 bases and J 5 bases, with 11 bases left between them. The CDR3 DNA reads TGCGCCAGCAGCCAGACGACAAGGGACAATGAGCAGTTCTTC. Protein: CASSQTTRDNEQFF.

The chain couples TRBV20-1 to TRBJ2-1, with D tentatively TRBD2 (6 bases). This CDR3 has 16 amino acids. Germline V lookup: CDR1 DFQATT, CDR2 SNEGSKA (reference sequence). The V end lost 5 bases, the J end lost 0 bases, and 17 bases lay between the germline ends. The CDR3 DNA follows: TGCAGTGCTCCCCCCGCGGAGGGGAGCTCCTACAATGAGCAGTTCTTC. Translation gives CSAPPAEGSSYNEQFF.